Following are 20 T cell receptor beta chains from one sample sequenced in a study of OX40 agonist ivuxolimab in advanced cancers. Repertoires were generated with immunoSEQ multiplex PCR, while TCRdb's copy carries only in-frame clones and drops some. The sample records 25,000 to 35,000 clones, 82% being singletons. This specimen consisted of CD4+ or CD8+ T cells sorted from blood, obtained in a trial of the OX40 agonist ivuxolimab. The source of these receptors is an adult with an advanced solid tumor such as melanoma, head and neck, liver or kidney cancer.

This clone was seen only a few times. The CDR3 nucleotides are TGTGCCAGCAGTGACAGGGTGTGGAAACTGTTTTTT. Protein: CASSDRVWKLFF. This chain joins TRBV2 and TRBJ1-4; maybe TRBD1 (5 bases). CDR1 is SNHLY, CDR2 FYNNEI, per germline. CDR3 length: 12 residues. Trimming shortened V by 3 bases and J by 11 bases, and 10 bases separated the two germline ends.

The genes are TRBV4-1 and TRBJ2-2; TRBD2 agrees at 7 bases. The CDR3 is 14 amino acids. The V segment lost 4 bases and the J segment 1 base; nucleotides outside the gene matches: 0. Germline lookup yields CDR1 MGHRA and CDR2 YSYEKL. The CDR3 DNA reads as TGCGCCAGCAGCCGGGAGGGGAACACCGGGGAGCTGTTTTTT. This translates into CASSREGNTGELFF.

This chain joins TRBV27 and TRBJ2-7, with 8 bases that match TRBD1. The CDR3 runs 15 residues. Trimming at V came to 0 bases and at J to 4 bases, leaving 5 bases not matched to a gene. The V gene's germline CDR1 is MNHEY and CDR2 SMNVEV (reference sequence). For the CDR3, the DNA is TGTGCCAGCAGTTTATCGAACAGGGGGATATACGAGCAGTACTTC. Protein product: CASSLSNRGIYEQYF.

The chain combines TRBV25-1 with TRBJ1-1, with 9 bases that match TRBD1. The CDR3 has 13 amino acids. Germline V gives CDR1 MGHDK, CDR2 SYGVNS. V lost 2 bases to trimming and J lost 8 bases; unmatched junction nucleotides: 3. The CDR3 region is CASSERDRVEAFF. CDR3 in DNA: TGTGCCAGCAGTGAACGGGACAGGGTAGAAGCTTTCTTT.

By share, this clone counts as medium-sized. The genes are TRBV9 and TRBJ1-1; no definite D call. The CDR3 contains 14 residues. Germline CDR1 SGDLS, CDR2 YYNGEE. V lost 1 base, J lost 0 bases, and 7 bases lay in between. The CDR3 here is CASSVSGMNTEAFF. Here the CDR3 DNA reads TGTGCCAGCAGCGTATCAGGAATGAACACTGAAGCTTTCTTT. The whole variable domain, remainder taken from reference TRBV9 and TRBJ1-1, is DSGVTQTPKHLITATGQRVTLRCSPRSGDLSVYWYQQSLDQGLQFLIQYYNGEERAKGNILERFSAQQFPDLHSELNLSSLELGDSALYFCASSVSGMNTEAFFGQGTRLTVV.

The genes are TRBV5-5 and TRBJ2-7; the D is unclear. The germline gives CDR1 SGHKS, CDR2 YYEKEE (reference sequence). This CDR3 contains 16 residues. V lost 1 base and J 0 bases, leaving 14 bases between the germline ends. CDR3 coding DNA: TGTGCCAGCAGCTTGTTGGGCACCCCTAGCTCCTACGAGCAGTACTTC. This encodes CASSLLGTPSSYEQYF.

The CDR3 DNA follows: TGCAGCGAGACAGCGAACACTGAAGCTTTCTTT. It specifies CSETANTEAFF. This chain connects TRBV29-1 to TRBJ1-1; TRBD1 might be the D (5 bases). The CDR3 is 11 amino acids. The germline CDR1 and CDR2 sequences are SQVTM and ANQGSEA. V was clipped by 7 bases and J by 1 base, with 7 bases between them.

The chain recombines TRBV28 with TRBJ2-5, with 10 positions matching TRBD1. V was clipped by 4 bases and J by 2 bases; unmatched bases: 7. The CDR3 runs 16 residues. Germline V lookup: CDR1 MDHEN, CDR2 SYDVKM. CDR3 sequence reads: CASSSGTGVWQETQYF. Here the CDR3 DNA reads TGTGCCAGCAGTTCCGGGACAGGGGTGTGGCAAGAGACCCAGTACTTC.

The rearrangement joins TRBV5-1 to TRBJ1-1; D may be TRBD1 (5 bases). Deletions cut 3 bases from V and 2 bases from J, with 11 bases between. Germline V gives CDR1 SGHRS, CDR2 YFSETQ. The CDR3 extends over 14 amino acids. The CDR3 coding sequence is TGCGCCAGCAGCTGGGGACGGACAAACACTGAAGCTTTCTTT. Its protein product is CASSWGRTNTEAFF.

This CDR3 reads CASSQDPRAGTYEQYF. The CDR3 DNA follows: TGCGCCAGCAGCCAAGACCCGCGAGCGGGGACCTACGAGCAGTACTTC. The V call is TRBV4-3, the J call TRBJ2-7; the match to TRBD2 covers 7 bases. The CDR3 covers 16 residues. The trim removed 0 bases at V and 2 bases at J, leaving 7 bases unmatched. Germline values: CDR1 LGHNA, CDR2 YSLEER.

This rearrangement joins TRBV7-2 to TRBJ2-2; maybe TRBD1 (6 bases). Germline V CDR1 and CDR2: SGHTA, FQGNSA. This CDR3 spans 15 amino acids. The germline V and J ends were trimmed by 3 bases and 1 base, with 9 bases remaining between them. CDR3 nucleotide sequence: TGTGCCAGCAGCTTTGACAGGATGAACACCGGGGAGCTGTTTTTT. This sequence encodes CASSFDRMNTGELFF.

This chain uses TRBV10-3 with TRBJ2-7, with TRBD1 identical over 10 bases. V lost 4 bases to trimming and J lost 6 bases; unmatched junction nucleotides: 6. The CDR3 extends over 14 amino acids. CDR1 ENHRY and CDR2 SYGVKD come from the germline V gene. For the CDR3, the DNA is TGTGCCATCAGTGGGGGACAGGGGCTGGCCGAGCAGTACTTC. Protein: CAISGGQGLAEQYF.

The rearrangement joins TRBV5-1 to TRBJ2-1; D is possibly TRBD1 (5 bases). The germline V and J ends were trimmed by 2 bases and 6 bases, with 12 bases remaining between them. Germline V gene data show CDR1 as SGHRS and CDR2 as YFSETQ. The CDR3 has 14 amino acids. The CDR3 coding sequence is TGCGCCAGCAGCTTTTCTTTCGACAGCAATGAGCAGTTCTTC. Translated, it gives CASSFSFDSNEQFF.

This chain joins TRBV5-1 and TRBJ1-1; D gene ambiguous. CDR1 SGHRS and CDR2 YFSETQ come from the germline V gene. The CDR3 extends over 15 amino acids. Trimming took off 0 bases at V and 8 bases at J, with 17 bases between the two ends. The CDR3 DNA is TGCGCCAGCAGCTTGGAAAGCGGCGGGATAAGAGAAGCTTTCTTT. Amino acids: CASSLESGGIREAFF.

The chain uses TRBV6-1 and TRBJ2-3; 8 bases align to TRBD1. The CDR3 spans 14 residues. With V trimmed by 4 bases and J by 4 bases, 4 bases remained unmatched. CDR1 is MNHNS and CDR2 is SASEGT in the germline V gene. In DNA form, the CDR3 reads TGTGCCAGCAGTGGACCGGACAGGGCAGATACGCAGTATTTT. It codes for CASSGPDRADTQYF.

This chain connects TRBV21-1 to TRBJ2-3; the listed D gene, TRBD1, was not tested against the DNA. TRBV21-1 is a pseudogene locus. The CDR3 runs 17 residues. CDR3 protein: CASSPKWAGRSTDTQYF. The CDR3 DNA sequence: TGTGCCAGCAGCCCCAAGTGGGCAGGGCGTAGCACAGATACGCAGTATTTT.

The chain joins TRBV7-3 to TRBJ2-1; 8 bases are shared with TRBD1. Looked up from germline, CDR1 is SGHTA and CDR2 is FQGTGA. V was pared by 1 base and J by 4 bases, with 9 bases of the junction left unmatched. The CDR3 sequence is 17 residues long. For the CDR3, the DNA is TGTGCCAGCAGCTTAAGCGGTCCAGGGGGCGTTTACAATGAGCAGTTCTTC. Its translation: CASSLSGPGGVYNEQFF. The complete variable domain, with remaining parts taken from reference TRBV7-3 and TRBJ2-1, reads GAGVSQTPSNKVTEKGKYVELRCDPISGHTALYWYRQSLGQGPEFLIYFQGTGAADDSGLPNDRFFAVRPEGSVSTLKIQRTERGDSAVYLCASSLSGPGGVYNEQFFGPGTRLTVL.

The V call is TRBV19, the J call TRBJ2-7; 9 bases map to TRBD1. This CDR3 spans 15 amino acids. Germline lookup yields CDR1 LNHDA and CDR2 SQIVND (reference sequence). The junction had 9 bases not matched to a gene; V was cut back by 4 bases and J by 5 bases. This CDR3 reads CASSTRRGTGNEQYF. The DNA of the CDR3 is TGTGCCAGTAGTACGAGGCGGGGGACAGGGAACGAGCAGTACTTC.

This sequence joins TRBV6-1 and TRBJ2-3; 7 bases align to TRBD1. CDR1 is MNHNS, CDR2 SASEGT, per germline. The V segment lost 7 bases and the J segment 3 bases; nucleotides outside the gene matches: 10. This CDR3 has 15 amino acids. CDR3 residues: CASKGSGTVTDTQYF. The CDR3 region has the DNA TGTGCCAGCAAGGGTTCCGGGACAGTAACAGATACGCAGTATTTT.

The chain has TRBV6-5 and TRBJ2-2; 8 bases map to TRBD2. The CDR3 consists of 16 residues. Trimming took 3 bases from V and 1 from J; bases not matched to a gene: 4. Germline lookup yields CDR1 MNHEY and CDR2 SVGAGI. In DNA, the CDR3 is TGTGCCAGCAGTTATGCGGGACTAGAGAACACCGGGGAGCTGTTTTTT. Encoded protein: CASSYAGLENTGELFF.